This entry lists 20 T cell receptor beta chains sequenced from one sample in a study of blood T cell repertoires in COVID-19. Repertoires were generated with immunoSEQ multiplex PCR, while TCRdb's copy carries only in-frame clones and drops some. The table lists just over 350,000 clones, 75% to 90% of them singletons. The source material was peripheral blood. All receptors derive from a woman aged 55-70 years with COVID-19, enrolled during active disease.

This clone was seen a single time. The genes are TRBV19 and TRBJ2-7, with 14 bases aligning to TRBD2. Looked up from germline, CDR1 is LNHDA and CDR2 is SQIVND (reference sequence). With 6 bases clipped from V and 2 bases from J, the junction kept 0 bases outside the gene matches. This CDR3 comprises 14 residues. CDR3 protein: CASRTSGGAYEQYF. The CDR3, as DNA: TGTGCCAGTAGGACTAGCGGGGGGGCCTACGAGCAGTACTTC.

The rearrangement uses TRBV21-1 and TRBJ2-5; TRBD1, as called in the table, went unchecked against the DNA. TRBV21-1 represents a pseudogene. There are 13 residues in the CDR3. The CDR3 region has the DNA TGTGCCAGCAGACAGGGGGCTCAAGAGACCCAGTACTTC. Residues: CASRQGAQETQYF.

The chain combines TRBV7-9 with TRBJ1-3, with TRBD1 matching 8 bases. Germline lookup yields CDR1 SEHNR and CDR2 FQNEAQ (reference sequence). The CDR3 runs to 14 residues. The J segment lost 4 bases and the V segment lost 5 bases, leaving 4 bases of the junction unmatched. CDR3 region: CASSRTGSGNTIYF. CDR3 bases: TGTGCCAGCAGCCGGACAGGGTCCGGAAACACCATATATTTT. Variable domain in full (rest from reference TRBV7-9 and TRBJ1-3): DTGVSQNPRHKITKRGQNVTFRCDPISEHNRLYWYRQTLGQGPEFLTYFQNEAQLEKSRLLSDRFSAERPKGSFSTLEIQRTEQGDSAMYLCASSRTGSGNTIYFGEGSWLTVV.

V and J are TRBV6-2 or TRBV6-3 and TRBJ1-2; a possible D gene is TRBD1 (5 bases). The CDR3 has 17 amino acids. V shed 6 bases and J shed 6 bases, with 26 bases lying between them. The V gene's germline CDR1 is MNHEY and CDR2 SVGEGT. The chain's CDR3 is CASSGTPLPLGADGYTF. The CDR3 region has the DNA TGTGCCAGCAGCGGGACTCCCCTTCCCCTTGGAGCGGATGGCTACACCTTC.

The J gene is TRBJ2-5, the V gene TRBV18; 9 bases line up with TRBD1. The germline V gene encodes CDR1 KGHSH and CDR2 LQKENI. The junction had 3 bases not matched to a gene; V was cut back by 3 bases and J by 4 bases. The CDR3 sequence is 14 residues long. CDR3 protein: CASSPRTGAETQYF. CDR3 DNA sequence: TGTGCCAGCTCACCCAGGACAGGGGCAGAGACCCAGTACTTC.

The chain joins TRBV11-2 to TRBJ2-7; D perhaps matches TRBD1 (6 bases). V was cut by 1 base and J by 3 bases, with 13 bases left in between. In germline, CDR1 is SGHAT, CDR2 FQNNGV. The CDR3 is 15 residues long. The CDR3 DNA sequence: TGTGCCAGCAGCTTAGCCGCAGGGGTCGGCTACGAGCAGTACTTC. Its protein product is CASSLAAGVGYEQYF.

The chain combines TRBV7-3 with TRBJ2-2; weak D call: TRBD1 (6 bases). V lost 3 bases and J lost 5, with 7 bases in between. From germline, CDR1 is SGHTA and CDR2 FQGTGA. The CDR3 contains 13 residues. The CDR3 protein is CASSFGQTGELFF. The CDR3 DNA reads as TGTGCCAGCAGCTTCGGACAGACCGGGGAGCTGTTTTTT.

The chain uses TRBV9 and TRBJ1-3; D may be TRBD1 (6 bases). V lost 0 bases and J 0 bases, leaving 10 bases between the germline ends. The CDR3 totals 16 residues. Per the germline V gene, CDR1 is SGDLS and CDR2 is YYNGEE. DNA of the CDR3: TGTGCCAGCAGCGTAGGGGGGCCCGGCTCTGGAAACACCATATATTTT. Its protein is CASSVGGPGSGNTIYF.

The gene calls are TRBV6-1 and TRBJ2-3; possible D gene TRBD1, 5 bases. The germline gives CDR1 MNHNS, CDR2 SASEGT. V lost 3 bases, J lost 2 bases, and 12 bases lay in between. This CDR3 comprises 15 residues. CDR3 DNA: TGTGCCAGCAGTGACCCAGGGTCCGTCACAGATACGCAGTATTTT. It encodes CASSDPGSVTDTQYF.

The V gene is TRBV14, the J gene TRBJ1-2; 9 nucleotides match TRBD1. This CDR3 region has 16 residues. Germline CDR1 reads SGHDN; CDR2 reads FVKESK. V shed 3 bases and J 4 bases; nucleotides not matched to a gene: 9. This CDR3 is CASSQDRGLPPYGYTF. The CDR3 DNA reads as TGTGCCAGCAGCCAGGACAGGGGTCTTCCACCCTATGGCTACACCTTC. The complete variable domain, with remaining parts taken from reference TRBV14 and TRBJ1-2, reads EAGVTQFPSHSVIEKGQTVTLRCDPISGHDNLYWYRRVMGKEIKFLLHFVKESKQDESGMPNNRFLAERTGGTYSTLKVQPAELEDSGVYFCASSQDRGLPPYGYTFGSGTRLTVV.

This chain connects TRBV20-1 to TRBJ2-3; D possibly corresponds to TRBD2 (5 bases). Deletions cut 7 bases from V and 4 bases from J, with 9 bases between. CDR1 is DFQATT and CDR2 is SNEGSKA in the germline V gene (reference sequence). The length of the CDR3 is 11 residues. The CDR3 bases are TGCAGTGGCCCACTAGCAGATACGCAGTATTTT. Translation: CSGPLADTQYF.

The gene calls are TRBV10-3 and TRBJ1-1; no clear D. The CDR3 is made up of 12 amino acids. Germline V gives CDR1 ENHRY, CDR2 SYGVKD. V was shortened by 7 bases and J by 6 bases, with 12 bases between the two germline ends. CDR3 DNA sequence: TGTGCCATCAAAACACAGAAGGCTGAAGCTTTCTTT. Its translation is CAIKTQKAEAFF.

This sequence joins TRBV7-9 and TRBJ2-1, with 13 bases identical to TRBD2. CDR1 is SEHNR, CDR2 FQNEAQ, per germline (reference sequence). The junction had 9 bases not matched to a gene; V was cut back by 6 bases and J by 7 bases. The CDR3 has 16 amino acids. The CDR3 bases are TGTGCCAGCAGTCAGACTAGCGGGGGGCCAGTAAATGAGCAGTTCTTC. It yields the protein CASSQTSGGPVNEQFF. Supplemented by reference TRBV7-9 and TRBJ2-1, the full variable domain reads DTGVSQNPRHKITKRGQNVTFRCDPISEHNRLYWYRQTLGQGPEFLTYFQNEAQLEKSRLLSDRFSAERPKGSFSTLEIQRTEQGDSAMYLCASSQTSGGPVNEQFFGPGTRLTVL.

The chain joins TRBV6-4 to TRBJ2-1, with TRBD2 matching 13 bases. Germline-derived CDR1 and CDR2 are MRHNA and SNTAGT. The CDR3 is 15 residues long. The junction had 3 bases not matched to a gene; V was cut back by 3 bases and J by 7 bases. CDR3 amino acids: CASSDTSGGANEQFF. CDR3 DNA: TGTGCCAGCAGTGATACTAGCGGGGGGGCAAATGAGCAGTTCTTC.

The chain links TRBV30 to TRBJ1-1; the D gene is possibly TRBD1 (5 bases). Deletions cut 3 bases from V and 4 bases from J, with 15 bases between. This CDR3 contains 14 residues. Germline CDR1 is GTSNPN and CDR2 is SVGIG (reference sequence). CDR3 DNA sequence: TGTGCCTGGAGGTACGGGGGGAGAGGCACTGAAGCTTTCTTT. This codes for CAWRYGGRGTEAFF. Full variable domain (outside the CDR3, taken from reference TRBV30 and TRBJ1-1): SQTIHQWPATLVQPVGSPLSLECTVEGTSNPNLYWYRQAAGRGLQLLFYSVGIGQISSEVPQNLSASRPQDRQFILSSKKLLLSDSGFYLCAWRYGGRGTEAFFGQGTRLTVV.

V is TRBV4-1 and J is TRBJ2-4; D call uncertain. This CDR3 is 12 amino acids long. The germline V gene has CDR1 MGHRA and CDR2 YSYEKL. The ends were cut back, 2 bases at V and 7 bases at J, with 6 bases in the middle. The CDR3 here is CASSQPRNIQYF. The CDR3 DNA is TGCGCCAGCAGCCAACCCCGGAACATTCAGTACTTC.

The chain combines TRBV7-2 with TRBJ2-1, with TRBD2 matching 13 bases. This CDR3 region has 18 residues. CDR1 is SGHTA and CDR2 is FQGNSA in the germline V gene. The ends lost 0 bases at V and 4 bases at J; junction bases unmatched: 6. As DNA, the CDR3 is TGTGCCAGCAGCTTAGCGGGACTAGCGGGGAGAACTTACAATGAGCAGTTCTTC. Protein: CASSLAGLAGRTYNEQFF.

This clone showed up just once. The chain recombines TRBV5-1 with TRBJ2-3, with unresolved D. V lost 4 bases, J lost 0 bases, and 6 bases lay in between. The CDR3 length is 13 residues. Germline lookup yields CDR1 SGHRS and CDR2 YFSETQ. The CDR3 is CASSISSTDTQYF. CDR3 DNA: TGCGCCAGCAGCATTTCTAGCACAGATACGCAGTATTTT.

V gene TRBV7-8 combines with J gene TRBJ2-5; 7 nucleotides align to TRBD1. The V segment lost 3 bases and the J segment 5 bases; nucleotides outside the gene matches: 6. Germline V gene data show CDR1 as SGHVS and CDR2 as FQNEAQ. The CDR3 is made up of 14 amino acids. CDR3 loop: CASSLRDSRETQYF. The CDR3 DNA sequence: TGTGCCAGCAGCTTGAGGGACAGTCGGGAGACCCAGTACTTC.

This clone was seen only a few times. V is TRBV19 and J is TRBJ1-5, with D hard to call. Germline values: CDR1 LNHDA, CDR2 SQIVND (reference sequence). This CDR3 spans 16 amino acids. V lost 1 base and J lost 2, with 12 bases in between. The CDR3 bases are TGTGCCAGTAGTATAGGGGAGTACCTCCGCAATCAGCCCCAGCATTTT. Amino acid sequence: CASSIGEYLRNQPQHF.